The present TCR beta chain was sequenced within a study of Graves' ophthalmopathy and Graves' hyperthyroidism (dated by TCRdb to 2017 to 2018). Regarding the complete study: Peripheral blood was collected at initial diagnosis, prior to any treatment. In total, 135 blood samples were TCR-sequenced: 43 ophthalmopathy, some 75 hyperthyroidism and 17 hyperthyroidism-to-ophthalmopathy patients. To explore V-J signatures distinguishing ophthalmopathy from hyperthyroidism, a discovery set of roughly 98 patients (43 ophthalmopathy, 55 to 60 stable hyperthyroidism) was enrolled. Following sample collection, hyperthyroidism patients were given methimazole at a starting dose of 30 mg daily, and ophthalmopathy patients were given high-dose intravenous methylprednisolone. To tell Graves' ophthalmopathy apart from Graves' hyperthyroidism, and to predict which patients would progress to ophthalmopathy, the study relied on TCR beta repertoire signatures. The approximately 98 discovery patients were randomly divided into training and test sets at a 7:3 ratio. T-cell repertoires of thyroid tissue and blood were compared in several hyperthyroidism patients. For independent validation, a separate cohort was made up of 18 hyperthyroidism patients plus 17 patients who later progressed from hyperthyroidism to ophthalmopathy.

At the junction V is shortened by 7 bases and J by 0 bases; bases outside the gene matches: 14. The germline V gene (reference sequence) gives CDR1 as LNHDA and CDR2 as SQIVND. The CDR3 runs 17 amino acids, cysteine and phenylalanine included. Only CDR3 DNA is held: 51 bases, read in frame from base 1. This clonotype has ten or more counts. Which antigen it targets is not known. The input lacks base qualities; no much larger clone sits a single base away. TCR beta CDR3 regions were amplified from RNA transcripts for repertoire sequencing. HTBI primers and the Qiagen OneStep RT-PCR kit were used in a first-round RT-PCR, which was followed by a second-round multiplex PCR, size selection and purification. Sequencing of the libraries was carried out on an Illumina HiSeq2000 in paired-end mode with 100 bp reads. The study's processing was this. SOAPnuke was used to process the reads, throwing out any read that had adapters, had uncalled bases, had a mean Phred below 15, or lacked an exact constant-primer or identifier match. COPE v1.2.5 was used to merge high-quality paired reads. Unique nucleotide sequences were defined as clonotypes and aligned to IMGT TRB V, D and J references using MiTCR v1.1. Analysis was restricted to V-J combinations with a frequency above 0.0001, which covered approximately 99% of repertoires. For each V-J combination, a TCR clonal expansion and chaos score was defined as F50 clonal expansion divided by the chaos observed in the TCRdist matrix. Welch's t-statistics and random forest were used to reduce features to about a dozen V-J combinations, which were fed into a naive Bayes classifier. The similarity between thyroid and blood repertoires was quantified using the Morisita-Horn index. The public reads were run again by TCRdb, first through fastp at Q25 and then through MiXCR, and only productive beta chains were kept. Each CDR3 protein gets just one entry, which takes the most common genes and DNA from the rows behind it. TCRdb's processing, not the authors', yielded these V and J calls. This sample lists a few hundred thousand distinct CDR3 sequences; approximately 20% were detected once. The ten largest account for 1.6% of the sample.

Patients with ophthalmopathy had moderately to severely active disease, with a Clinical Activity Score of 3 or more, a NOSPECS grade of 4 or more, and a disease duration of less than 3 months. Patients were excluded if they had other autoimmune diseases, uncontrolled infections, pregnancy or lactation. Clinical symptoms, serum thyroxine, TRAb, thyroid ultrasound and orbital computed tomography were used for diagnosis. PBMCs were isolated from 7.5 to 10 ml of fresh peripheral blood by Ficoll-Paque density gradient centrifugation. Total RNA was extracted with Trizol reagent and quality-checked on an Agilent 2100 Bioanalyzer. Points the paper makes about the study in general: Most expanded thyroid clonotypes with a frequency above 0.001 also appeared in blood, which suggests that blood repertoires may reflect the immune response in the thyroid. The 13-signature model separated ophthalmopathy from stable hyperthyroidism with approximately 90% sensitivity and 81% to 82% specificity in cross-validation, and 80%/75% in the test set. In validation, the model predicted ophthalmopathy progression with 55% to 71% sensitivity and 72% to 80% specificity; around twelve predicted patients were CT-confirmed with GO in a median of about 7.1 months. Sample size was not statistically predetermined, and group allocation was not concealed from the investigators.

The receptor's source is a woman aged 18-29 years with Graves' ophthalmopathy. Donor details come from another sample of the same person, matched by shared clones. This receptor chain uses TRBV19 and TRBJ1-1; 7 central nucleotides agree with TRBD1. The sequencing input was peripheral blood. CDR3 loop: CASTLGSGGSLNTEAFF. The bases read TGTGCCAGTACCCTAGGGTCAGGGGGGTCCTTGAACACTGAAGCTTTCTTT.